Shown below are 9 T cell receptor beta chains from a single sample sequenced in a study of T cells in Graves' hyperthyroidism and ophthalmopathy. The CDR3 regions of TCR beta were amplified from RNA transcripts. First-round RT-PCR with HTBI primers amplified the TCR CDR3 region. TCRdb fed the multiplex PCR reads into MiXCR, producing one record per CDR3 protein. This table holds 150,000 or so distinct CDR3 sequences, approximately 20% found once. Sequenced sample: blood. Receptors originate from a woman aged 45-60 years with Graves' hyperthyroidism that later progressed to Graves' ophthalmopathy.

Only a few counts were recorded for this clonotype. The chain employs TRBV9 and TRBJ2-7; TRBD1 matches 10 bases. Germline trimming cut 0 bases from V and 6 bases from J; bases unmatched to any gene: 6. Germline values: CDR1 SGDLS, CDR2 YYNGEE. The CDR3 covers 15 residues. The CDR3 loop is CASSVEGTGASEQYF. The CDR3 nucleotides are TGTGCCAGCAGCGTAGAAGGGACAGGGGCGTCCGAGCAGTACTTC.

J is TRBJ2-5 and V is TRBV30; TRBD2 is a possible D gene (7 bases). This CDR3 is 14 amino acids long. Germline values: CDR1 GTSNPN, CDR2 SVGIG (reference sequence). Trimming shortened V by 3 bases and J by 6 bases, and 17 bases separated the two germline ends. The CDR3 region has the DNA TGTGCCTGGAGCACCCCCGGGGGGCCAAAGACCCAGTACTTC. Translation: CAWSTPGGPKTQYF.

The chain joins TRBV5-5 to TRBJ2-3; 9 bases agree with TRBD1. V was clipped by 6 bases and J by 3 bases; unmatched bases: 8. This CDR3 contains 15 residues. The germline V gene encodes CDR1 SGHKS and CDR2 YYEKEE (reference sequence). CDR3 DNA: TGTGCCAGCACCACCCGGGACAGGGTAACAGATACGCAGTATTTT. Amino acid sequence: CASTTRDRVTDTQYF.

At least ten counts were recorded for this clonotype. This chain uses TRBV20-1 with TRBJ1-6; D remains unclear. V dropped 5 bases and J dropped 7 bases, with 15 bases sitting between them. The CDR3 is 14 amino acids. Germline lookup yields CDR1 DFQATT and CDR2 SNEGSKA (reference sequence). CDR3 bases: TGCAGTGCTCAGACCCTCCCGGGCAATTCACCCCTCCACTTT. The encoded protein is CSAQTLPGNSPLHF.

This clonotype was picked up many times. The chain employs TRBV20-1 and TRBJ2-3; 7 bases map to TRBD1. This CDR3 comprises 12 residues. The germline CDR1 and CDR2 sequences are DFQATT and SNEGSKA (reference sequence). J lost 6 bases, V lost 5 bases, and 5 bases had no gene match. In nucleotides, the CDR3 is TGCAGTGCTCCGACAGGGACGGATACGCAGTATTTT. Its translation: CSAPTGTDTQYF.

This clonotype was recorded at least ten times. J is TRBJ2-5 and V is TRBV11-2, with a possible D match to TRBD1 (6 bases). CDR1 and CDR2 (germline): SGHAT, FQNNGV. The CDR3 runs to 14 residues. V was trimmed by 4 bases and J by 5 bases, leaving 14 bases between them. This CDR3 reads CASSSNSGVETQYF. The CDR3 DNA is TGTGCCAGCAGCTCGAACTCAGGGGTGGAGACCCAGTACTTC.

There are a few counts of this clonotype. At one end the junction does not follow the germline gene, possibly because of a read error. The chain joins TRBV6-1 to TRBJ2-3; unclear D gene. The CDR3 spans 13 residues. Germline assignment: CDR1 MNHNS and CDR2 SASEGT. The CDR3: CASSGDGTYTQYF. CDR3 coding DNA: TGTGCCAGCAGCGGAGACGGCACATATACGCAGTATTTT.

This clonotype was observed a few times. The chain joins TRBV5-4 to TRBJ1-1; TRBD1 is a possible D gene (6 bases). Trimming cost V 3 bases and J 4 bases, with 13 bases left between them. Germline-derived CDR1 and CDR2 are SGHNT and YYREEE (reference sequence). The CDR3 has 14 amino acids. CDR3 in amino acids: CASSSGQRGTEAFF. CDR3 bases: TGTGCCAGCAGCTCTGGACAGAGGGGCACTGAAGCTTTCTTT.

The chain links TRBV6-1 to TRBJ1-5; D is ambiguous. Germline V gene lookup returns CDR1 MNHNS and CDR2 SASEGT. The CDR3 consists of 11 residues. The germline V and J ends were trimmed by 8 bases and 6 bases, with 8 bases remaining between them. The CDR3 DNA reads TGTGCCAGCGGGTCGGTTCAGCCCCAGCATTTT. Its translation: CASGSVQPQHF.